This TCR beta chain is from a study of early stage breast cancer tumors. Study in general: Of around 16 invasive breast tumors, about a dozen were hormone receptor-positive, HER2-negative.

Repertoires were generated with immunoSEQ multiplex PCR, while TCRdb's copy carries only in-frame clones and drops some. The sample records several thousand clones, around three fifths being singletons. The CDR3 length is 15 residues. Trimming shortened V by 3 bases and J by 4 bases, and 10 bases separated the two germline ends. Germline CDR1 and CDR2: WNHNN and SYGVQD (reference sequence). Study-wide findings and caveats: Commonly generated sequences made up most enriched TCRB sequences shared between patients.

Concerning this clone itself: Antigen: not known.

Enough DNA from normal breast tissue often took roughly 100-320 mg. This receptor was identified in a person between 50 and 60 years old with breast cancer. V is TRBV10-1 and J is TRBJ2-6, with D unclear. The sample taken for sequencing was normal breast tissue next to the tumor. Here the CDR3 reads CASSDPKTGANVLTF. For the CDR3, the DNA is TGCGCCAGCAGTGACCCCAAAACCGGGGCCAACGTCCTGACTTTC.